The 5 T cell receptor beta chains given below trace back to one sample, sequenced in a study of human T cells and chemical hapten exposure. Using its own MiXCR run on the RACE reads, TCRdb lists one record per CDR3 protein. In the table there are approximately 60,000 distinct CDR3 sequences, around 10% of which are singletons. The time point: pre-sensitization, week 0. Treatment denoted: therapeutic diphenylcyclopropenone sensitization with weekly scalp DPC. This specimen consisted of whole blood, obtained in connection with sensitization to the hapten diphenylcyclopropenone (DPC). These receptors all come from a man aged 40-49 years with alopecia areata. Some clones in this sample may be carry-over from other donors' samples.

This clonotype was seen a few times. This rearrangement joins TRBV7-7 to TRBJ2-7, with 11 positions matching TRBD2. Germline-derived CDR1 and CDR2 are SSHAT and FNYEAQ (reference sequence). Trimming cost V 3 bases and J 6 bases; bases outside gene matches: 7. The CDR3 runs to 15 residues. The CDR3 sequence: CASSFDSGRASEQYF. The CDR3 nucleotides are TGTGCCAGCAGCTTCGATAGCGGGAGGGCCAGCGAGCAGTACTTC.

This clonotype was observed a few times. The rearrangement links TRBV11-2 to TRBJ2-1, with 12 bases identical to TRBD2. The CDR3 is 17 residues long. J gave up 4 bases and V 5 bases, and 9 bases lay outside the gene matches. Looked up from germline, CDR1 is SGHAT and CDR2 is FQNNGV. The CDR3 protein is CASSLRTSGAQYNEQFF. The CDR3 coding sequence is TGTGCCAGCAGCCTCCGGACTAGCGGGGCACAATACAATGAGCAGTTCTTC.

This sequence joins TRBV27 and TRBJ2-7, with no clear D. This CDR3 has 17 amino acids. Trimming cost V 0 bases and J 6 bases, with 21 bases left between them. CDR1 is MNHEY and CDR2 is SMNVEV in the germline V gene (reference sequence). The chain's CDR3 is CASSLSPTELTIREQYF. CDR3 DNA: TGTGCCAGCAGTTTATCGCCCACAGAGCTTACGATACGCGAGCAGTACTTC.

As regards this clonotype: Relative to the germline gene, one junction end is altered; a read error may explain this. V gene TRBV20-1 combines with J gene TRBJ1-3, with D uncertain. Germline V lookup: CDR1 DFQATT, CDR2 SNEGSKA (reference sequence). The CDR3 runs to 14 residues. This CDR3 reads CSARDRRSGNTTYF. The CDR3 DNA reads TGCAGTGCTAGAGATAGACGCTCTGGAAACACCACATATTTT.

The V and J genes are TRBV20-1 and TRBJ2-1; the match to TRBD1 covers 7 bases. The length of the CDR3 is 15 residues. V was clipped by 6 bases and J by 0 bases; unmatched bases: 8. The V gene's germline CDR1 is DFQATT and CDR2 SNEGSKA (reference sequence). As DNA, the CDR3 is TGCAGTGCGGTCACCGGGACAGCCTCCTACAATGAGCAGTTCTTC. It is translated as CSAVTGTASYNEQFF.